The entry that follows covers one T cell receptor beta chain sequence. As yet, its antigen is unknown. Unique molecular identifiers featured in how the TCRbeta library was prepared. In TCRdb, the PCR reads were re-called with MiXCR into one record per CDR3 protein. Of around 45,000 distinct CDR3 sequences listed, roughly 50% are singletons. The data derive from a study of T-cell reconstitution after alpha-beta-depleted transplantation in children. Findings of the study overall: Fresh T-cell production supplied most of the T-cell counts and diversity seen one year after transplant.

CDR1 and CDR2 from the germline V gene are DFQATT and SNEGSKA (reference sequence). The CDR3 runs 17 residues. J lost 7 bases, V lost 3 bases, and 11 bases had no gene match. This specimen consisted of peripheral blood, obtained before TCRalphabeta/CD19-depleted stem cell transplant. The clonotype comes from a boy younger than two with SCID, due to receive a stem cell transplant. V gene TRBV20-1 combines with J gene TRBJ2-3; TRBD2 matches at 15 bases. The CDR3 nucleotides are TGCAGTGCTAGGGGACTAGCGGGGGGCCGGTCAAGTTATACGCAGTATTTT. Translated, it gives CSARGLAGGRSSYTQYF.